These 11 T cell receptor beta chains were sequenced from one sample in a study of neurological immune-mediated disorders. TCRdb used MiXCR to reprocess the 5' RACE reads, holding one entry per CDR3 protein. There are 70,000 to 90,000 distinct CDR3 sequences in the sample; roughly 4.8% occur only once, and roughly 2.4% lies in the top ten. Source material: PBMCs. The receptors originated from a woman between 25 and 40 years old with multiple sclerosis.

This clonotype was detected only a few times. This may arise from a read error, as a much more abundant clone is one base away. The J gene is TRBJ2-3, the V gene TRBV20-1; 9 nucleotides line up with TRBD1. The CDR3 covers 14 residues. Germline CDR1 and CDR2: DFQATT and SNEGSKA (reference sequence). J lost 9 bases, V lost 2 bases, and 9 bases had no gene match. CDR3 in DNA: TGCAGTGCTAGAAATACAGGGGGCTCGGGAACGCAGTATTTT. Amino acids: CSARNTGGSGTQYF.

This clonotype was counted ten times or more. The chain links TRBV5-1 to TRBJ1-3; D is uncertain. V was trimmed by 1 base and J by 2 bases, leaving 13 bases between them. Germline CDR1 reads SGHRS; CDR2 reads YFSETQ. The CDR3 consists of 16 residues. The CDR3 nucleotides read TGCGCCAGCAGCTTGTCCAGCAATCCCACTGGAAACACCATATATTTT. Residues: CASSLSSNPTGNTIYF.

This clonotype was seen ten or more times. V usage is TRBV18 and J usage is TRBJ2-1; TRBD2 aligns across 14 bases. This CDR3 comprises 16 residues. Per germline, CDR1 KGHSH and CDR2 LQKENI. V dropped 1 base and J dropped 4; count of bases not matched to a gene: 0. This CDR3 is CASSPRTSGGYNEQFF. The CDR3, as DNA: TGTGCCAGCTCACCACGGACTAGCGGGGGGTACAATGAGCAGTTCTTC.

The table lists this clonotype with a few counts. V gene TRBV19 combines with J gene TRBJ1-1; 9 bases fit TRBD1. Trimming removed 6 bases from V and 1 base from J; junction bases left unmatched: 3. Germline lookup yields CDR1 LNHDA and CDR2 SQIVND (reference sequence). The CDR3 has 14 residues. The CDR3 DNA follows: TGTGCCAGTAGACAGGGGGCCCCGAACACTGAAGCTTTCTTT. The encoded protein is CASRQGAPNTEAFF.

The chain links TRBV5-1 to TRBJ2-3; TRBD2 aligns across 7 bases. V shed 0 bases, J shed 5 bases, and the junction held 6 bases outside the gene matches. This CDR3 has 15 amino acids. Germline V lookup: CDR1 SGHRS, CDR2 YFSETQ. CDR3 bases: TGCGCCAGCAGCTTGGGGAGCGGGATTGAAGATACGCAGTATTTT. Protein: CASSLGSGIEDTQYF.

This clonotype was seen many times. The V gene is TRBV19, the J gene TRBJ2-5; 7 bases align to TRBD2. J was trimmed by 4 bases and V by 3 bases; bases with no gene match: 5. Germline V gene sequence: CDR1 LNHDA, CDR2 SQIVND (reference sequence). The CDR3 loop spans 14 amino acids. The CDR3 protein is CASSIGTTPETQYF. The CDR3 DNA is TGTGCCAGTAGTATCGGGACTACCCCAGAGACCCAGTACTTC.

As concerns this clonotype: One end of the junction varies from germline; a read error may be responsible. The chain links TRBV5-1 to TRBJ1-1; D is ambiguous. Germline CDR1 and CDR2: SGHRS and YFSETQ. The length of the CDR3 is 12 residues. The CDR3 bases are TGCGACAGCAGCACGTCTGGGGAGGAAGCTTTCTTT. Translated, it gives CDSSTSGEEAFF.

The sample holds many counts of this clonotype. The rearrangement links TRBV12-3 or TRBV12-4 to TRBJ2-1, with 7 nucleotides matching TRBD2. The CDR3 runs 11 residues. The junction had 4 bases not matched to a gene; V was cut back by 5 bases and J by 12 bases. CDR3 in DNA: TGTGCCAGCAGTCTATCGGGGGGGCAGTTCTTC. This encodes CASSLSGGQFF.

The chain links TRBV20-1 to TRBJ2-3; TRBD2 aligns across 10 bases. CDR1 is DFQATT and CDR2 is SNEGSKA in the germline V gene (reference sequence). The CDR3 loop spans 15 amino acids. Losses at the gene ends were 4 bases for V and 4 bases for J; bases not matched to a gene: 8. DNA of the CDR3: TGCAGTGCTATTGGGGCTAGCGGGGGCTCAGATACGCAGTATTTT. Encoded protein: CSAIGASGGSDTQYF.

This clonotype appeared many times. The V and J genes are TRBV7-2 and TRBJ2-5, with D maybe TRBD1 (6 bases). Trimming shortened V by 7 bases and J by 1 base, and 16 bases separated the two germline ends. The germline V gene has CDR1 SGHTA and CDR2 FQGNSA. The CDR3 runs to 15 residues. The DNA of the CDR3 is TGTGCCAGCAAGGTTTCAGGGGTTCCCCAAGAGACCCAGTACTTC. Translation: CASKVSGVPQETQYF.

This clonotype was detected ten times or more. This sequence joins TRBV12-3 or TRBV12-4 and TRBJ2-1, with D possibly being TRBD1 (6 bases). V gave up 6 bases and J gave up 5 bases, with 14 bases separating them. The CDR3 spans 14 residues. CDR3 amino acids: CASRPGQGNNEQFF. The CDR3 DNA reads TGTGCCAGCAGACCGGGCCAGGGGAACAATGAGCAGTTCTTC.